This T cell receptor beta chain was identified during a study of blood T cell repertoires in COVID-19. As for the study in general: Researchers got acute and convalescent COVID-19 samples from the United States, Italy and Spain. Nucleic acid was either cDNA or gDNA, and it came from T cells, B-cell-depleted T cells, or PBMCs.

The Seattle patients, enrolled during active infection, were followed longitudinally. Source study methods: Using reference gene primer amplification, nucleated cell counts were estimated. TCRdb keeps only in-frame clones here, not all; method: immunoSEQ multiplex PCR. V and J calls and clone size are as listed in that table; D and trimming were resolved from the DNA. The sample shows some 260,000 clones, more than 70% of them seen only once. Input material: peripheral blood. The receptor was derived from a woman aged 25 to 39 with COVID-19, enrolled during active disease.

The CDR3 nucleotides read TGTGCCAGCAGCTATGTGACAGGGTCCTCCTACGAGCAGTACTTC. Translation gives CASSYVTGSSYEQYF. The chain combines TRBV7-2 with TRBJ2-7; 7 bases are a match to TRBD1. The CDR3 totals 15 residues. Germline V gene lookup returns CDR1 SGHTA and CDR2 FQGNSA. With 4 bases clipped from V and 0 bases from J, the junction kept 6 bases outside the gene matches. The full variable domain, with the rest looked up from reference TRBV7-2 and TRBJ2-7, is GAGVSQSPSNKVTEKGKDVELRCDPISGHTALYWYRQSLGQGLEFLIYFQGNSAPDKSGLPSDRFSAERTGGSVSTLTIQRTQQEDSAVYLCASSYVTGSSYEQYFGPGTRLTVT.